These 32 T cell receptor beta chains came from one sample sequenced in a study of CD8 T cells in Susac syndrome (dated by TCRdb to between 2019 and 2020). To prepare the library, the immunoSEQ multiplex PCR assay was applied. RNA was extracted using the RNeasy kit, and about 0.5 to 1 ug of the RNA was reverse transcribed with random hexamers. TCRdb applied fastp at Q25 and MiXCR to the public reads, then kept only in-frame beta chains. Every CDR3 protein is listed once, alongside the most common genes and DNA of its rows. For this sample there are 95,000 to 150,000 distinct CDR3 sequences; just under 95% appear just once. The top ten hold 0.28% of the sample. Sequencing used CD8+ T cells from PBMCs. The receptors shown here come from a human donor with Susac syndrome.

The chain has TRBV12-3 or TRBV12-4 and TRBJ2-1; a weak D match, TRBD1 (6 bases). The V end lost 5 bases, the J end lost 6 bases, and 14 bases lay between the germline ends. This CDR3 comprises 14 residues. The CDR3 DNA reads as TGTGCCAGCAGTCAGTACAGGGACCGCAATGAGCAGTTCTTC. Translation gives CASSQYRDRNEQFF.

This clonotype occurred a few times. The rearrangement joins TRBV27 to TRBJ1-2, with D possibly TRBD1 on 6 matching bases. This CDR3 has 14 residues. Per germline, CDR1 MNHEY and CDR2 SMNVEV (reference sequence). Trimming removed 2 bases at V and 4 bases at J, with 11 bases between. CDR3 sequence: CASSLEGTSYGYTF. The CDR3 bases are TGTGCCAGCAGTTTAGAGGGGACAAGCTATGGCTACACCTTC.

V is TRBV2 and J is TRBJ2-7; 8 bases line up with TRBD1. V lost 7 bases, J lost 2 bases, and 1 base stayed unmatched. CDR3 length equals 12 residues. Germline CDR1 is SNHLY and CDR2 is FYNNEI. DNA of the CDR3: TGTGCCAGCAAGGACAGGGCCTACGAGCAGTACTTC. Translated: CASKDRAYEQYF. The full variable domain, with the rest looked up from reference TRBV2 and TRBJ2-7, is EPEVTQTPSHQVTQMGQEVILRCVPISNHLYFYWYRQILGQKVEFLVSFYNNEISEKSEIFDDQFSVERPDGSNFTLKIRSTKLEDSAMYFCASKDRAYEQYFGPGTRLTVT.

This sequence joins TRBV5-8 and TRBJ1-1, with D tentatively TRBD1 (5 bases). The CDR3 runs 12 residues. The V gene's germline CDR1 is SGHTS and CDR2 YDEGEE. Trimming stripped 6 bases from V and 7 bases from J, with 13 bases between. CDR3 sequence: CASTTGVYEAFF. CDR3 DNA sequence: TGTGCCAGCACGACGGGGGTATATGAAGCTTTCTTT.

The chain has TRBV21-1 and TRBJ2-5. TRBV21-1 is designated a pseudogene. The CDR3 totals 13 residues. The DNA of the CDR3 is TGTGCCAGCAGCAAGGACGGAAAAGAGACCCAGTACTTC. It codes for CASSKDGKETQYF.

This clonotype was counted only a few times. The chain links TRBV9 to TRBJ1-1; D is possibly TRBD1 (5 bases). CDR1 is SGDLS and CDR2 is YYNGEE in the germline V gene. Trimming left V 6 bases short and J 4 bases short, with 13 bases between. The CDR3 runs 13 residues. CDR3 nucleotides: TGTGCCAGCAACGGAGCAGGGAGCACTGAAGCTTTCTTT. Protein product: CASNGAGSTEAFF.

This chain uses TRBV12-5 with TRBJ1-5, with D maybe TRBD1 (6 bases). Germline assignment: CDR1 LGHNT and CDR2 FRNRAP. V lost 6 bases to trimming and J lost 0 bases, with 12 bases between them. The CDR3 has 15 residues. The CDR3 nucleotides are TGTGCTAGTGGCCTGACAGGATATAGCAATCAGCCCCAGCATTTT. Protein sequence: CASGLTGYSNQPQHF.

The gene calls are TRBV5-1 and TRBJ2-1, with TRBD2 identical over 9 bases. The CDR3 is 16 residues long. Looked up from germline, CDR1 is SGHRS and CDR2 is YFSETQ. The V gene end was trimmed by 0 bases and the J gene end by 7 bases; junction bases not matched to a gene: 8. The CDR3 here is CASSLERGGAGNEQFF. The CDR3 DNA follows: TGCGCCAGCAGCTTGGAGCGCGGGGGGGCCGGGAATGAGCAGTTCTTC.

This clonotype was counted only a few times. The CDR3 sequence is CASSPPLAGGTDTQYF. The CDR3 DNA is TGTGCCAGCAGCCCCCCCCTAGCGGGGGGCACAGATACGCAGTATTTT. The chain links TRBV7-9 to TRBJ2-3; TRBD2 agrees at 10 bases. Germline trimming cut 5 bases from V and 1 base from J; bases unmatched to any gene: 6. Germline V gene data show CDR1 as SEHNR and CDR2 as FQNEAQ (reference sequence). There are 16 residues in the CDR3.

This rearrangement joins TRBV12-3 or TRBV12-4 to TRBJ2-5; TRBD2 agrees at 7 bases. The CDR3 totals 16 residues. Trimming took 6 bases from V and 0 from J; bases not matched to a gene: 10. CDR3 amino acids: CASRPGTGGYQETQYF. CDR3 bases: TGTGCCAGCAGGCCCGGGACCGGGGGGTACCAAGAGACCCAGTACTTC.

This chain connects TRBV5-1 to TRBJ2-7, with TRBD1 identical over 9 bases. V lost 3 bases to trimming and J lost 5 bases; unmatched junction nucleotides: 15. The CDR3 sequence is 17 residues long. Germline assignment: CDR1 SGHRS and CDR2 YFSETQ. The CDR3 region has the DNA TGCGCCAGCAGCTCGACCACTTTGTGGGACAGGGCCCACGAGCAGTACTTC. Its protein is CASSSTTLWDRAHEQYF.

The rearrangement links TRBV4-3 to TRBJ2-2, with 9 bases aligning to TRBD1. V was clipped by 2 bases and J by 6 bases; unmatched bases: 4. Germline V gene data show CDR1 as LGHNA and CDR2 as YSLEER. The CDR3 sequence is 15 residues long. CDR3 amino acids: CASSQRRQGAGELFF. The CDR3 nucleotides are TGCGCCAGCAGCCAACGTAGACAGGGGGCCGGGGAGCTGTTTTTT.

The V and J genes are TRBV4-3 and TRBJ1-2; TRBD1 agrees at 8 bases. Germline V gene data show CDR1 as LGHNA and CDR2 as YSLEER. CDR3 length equals 15 residues. The junction had 10 bases not matched to a gene; V was cut back by 1 base and J by 9 bases. CDR3 sequence: CASSQALLTGESYTF. The CDR3 DNA sequence: TGCGCCAGCAGCCAAGCTCTATTGACAGGGGAGAGCTACACCTTC.

The chain combines TRBV29-1 with TRBJ1-1, with D tentatively TRBD1 (5 bases). V lost 7 bases, J lost 3 bases, and 18 bases lay in between. Germline CDR1 reads SQVTM; CDR2 reads ANQGSEA. This CDR3 comprises 14 residues. The CDR3 nucleotides read TGCAGCGCCTTCGAGAAGGGGTCGGACACTGAAGCTTTCTTT. Protein: CSAFEKGSDTEAFF.

This clonotype was found once. The genes are TRBV2 and TRBJ2-3; 7 bases align to TRBD2. V shed 5 bases and J 2 bases; nucleotides not matched to a gene: 10. Germline loops: CDR1 SNHLY, CDR2 FYNNEI. This CDR3 has 16 residues. The CDR3 sequence: CASSPLGGFPTDTQYF. CDR3 in DNA: TGTGCCAGCAGTCCCCTGGGAGGGTTCCCCACAGATACGCAGTATTTT.

V usage is TRBV20-1 and J usage is TRBJ2-1, with no clear D. Looked up from germline, CDR1 is DFQATT and CDR2 is SNEGSKA (reference sequence). Trimming removed 7 bases at V and 0 bases at J, with 19 bases between. The CDR3 has 16 residues. For the CDR3, the DNA is TGCAGTGTATCGGCCGTCACAATTTCCTCCTACAATGAGCAGTTCTTC. This gives the protein CSVSAVTISSYNEQFF.

This clonotype was detected once. V and J are TRBV15 and TRBJ1-2, with 9 bases identical to TRBD1. The CDR3 is 15 residues long. J lost 3 bases, V lost 5 bases, and 7 bases had no gene match. Germline V gene lookup returns CDR1 LNHNV and CDR2 YYDKDF (reference sequence). CDR3 sequence (DNA): TGTGCCACCAGCGCCTGGGACAGGGATGACTATGGCTACACCTTC. Translating it yields CATSAWDRDDYGYTF.

The CDR3 here is CASSLVGSNTEAFF. The CDR3 DNA sequence: TGCGCCAGCAGCTTGGTGGGGTCGAACACTGAAGCTTTCTTT. The V call is TRBV5-1, the J call TRBJ1-1; no firm D call. The CDR3 loop spans 14 amino acids. V shed 0 bases and J shed 1 base, with 7 bases lying between them. In germline, CDR1 is SGHRS, CDR2 YFSETQ. Full variable domain (outside the CDR3, taken from reference TRBV5-1 and TRBJ1-1): KAGVTQTPRYLIKTRGQQVTLSCSPISGHRSVSWYQQTPGQGLQFLFEYFSETQRNKGNFPGRFSGRQFSNSRSEMNVSTLELGDSALYLCASSLVGSNTEAFFGQGTRLTVV.

The chain has TRBV9 and TRBJ2-5, with 10 bases matching TRBD1. This CDR3 contains 16 residues. Trimming at V came to 4 bases and at J to 9 bases, leaving 15 bases not matched to a gene. CDR1 is SGDLS, CDR2 YYNGEE, per germline. The CDR3 DNA follows: TGTGCCAGCAGCCACGATTCTCGACAGGGGGCGCGGGCCCAGTACTTC. This encodes CASSHDSRQGARAQYF.

In DNA form, the CDR3 reads TGTGCCAGCAGCGTTGGGGGGGTATTAGTGGAGACCCAGTACTTC. As protein: CASSVGGVLVETQYF. The chain is built from TRBV9 and TRBJ2-5; 7 nucleotides align to TRBD2. Germline values: CDR1 SGDLS, CDR2 YYNGEE. The CDR3 has 15 amino acids. V lost 2 bases and J lost 5; bases outside the gene matches: 9.

The CDR3 sequence: CSARALAGALRGEQYF. In DNA, the CDR3 is TGCAGTGCTAGAGCGTTAGCGGGGGCCCTCCGGGGCGAGCAGTACTTC. The chain has TRBV20-1 and TRBJ2-7; 9 bases align to TRBD2. Germline V gives CDR1 DFQATT, CDR2 SNEGSKA (reference sequence). V shed 1 base and J 6 bases; nucleotides not matched to a gene: 13. CDR3 length: 16 amino acids.

This chain joins TRBV7-9 and TRBJ2-7, with TRBD1 matching 9 bases. CDR1 is SEHNR and CDR2 is FQNEAQ in the germline V gene (reference sequence). V trimming: 2 bases; J trimming: 7 bases; junction bases outside the gene matches: 9. The CDR3 is 15 amino acids. The CDR3 DNA is TGTGCCAGCAGCTTACTGGGTAGGACAGGGGAGGAGCAGTACTTC. This translates into CASSLLGRTGEEQYF.

The V and J genes are TRBV2 and TRBJ2-1; 9 nucleotides agree with TRBD2. There are 15 residues in the CDR3. Germline assignment: CDR1 SNHLY and CDR2 FYNNEI. V was pared by 3 bases and J by 6 bases, with 6 bases of the junction left unmatched. The CDR3 nucleotides read TGTGCCAGCAGTGATTGGGCGGGGGGGCTCAATGAGCAGTTCTTC. Encoded protein: CASSDWAGGLNEQFF.

The chain is built from TRBV5-6 and TRBJ1-2, with 7 bases lining up with TRBD1. The length of the CDR3 is 16 residues. Trimming removed 0 bases from V and 5 bases from J; junction bases left unmatched: 10. Germline V gives CDR1 SGHDT, CDR2 YYEEEE. In DNA, the CDR3 is TGTGCCAGCAGCTTGGCTTCAAGTACAGGGGTTTATGGCTACACCTTC. Translated: CASSLASSTGVYGYTF.

J is TRBJ2-5 and V is TRBV25-1; TRBD2 matches at 9 bases. The CDR3 totals 14 residues. Germline trimming cut 5 bases from V and 4 bases from J; bases unmatched to any gene: 5. The germline V gene has CDR1 MGHDK and CDR2 SYGVNS. The CDR3 is CASSSSGGRETQYF. The CDR3 coding sequence is TGTGCCAGCAGTAGTAGCGGGGGTAGAGAGACCCAGTACTTC.

The V gene is TRBV9, the J gene TRBJ1-2; possibly TRBD1 for D (6 bases). Per germline, CDR1 SGDLS and CDR2 YYNGEE. Trimming took off 0 bases at V and 3 bases at J, with 12 bases between the two ends. This CDR3 comprises 15 residues. The CDR3 loop reads CASSVGGGGDYGYTF. The CDR3 bases are TGTGCCAGCAGCGTAGGAGGAGGGGGGGACTATGGCTACACCTTC.

A word on this clonotype: Sequence at one end of the junction differs from germline and may be a read error. The chain employs TRBV5-1 and TRBJ2-3; tentative D call: TRBD2 (7 bases). The CDR3 is 15 amino acids. The germline V gene encodes CDR1 SGHRS and CDR2 YFSETQ. CDR3 loop: CASSLRGASTDTQYF. The CDR3 DNA sequence: TGCGCCAGCAGCTTGCGGGGGGCTAGCACAGATACGCAGTATTTC.

The gene calls are TRBV5-4 and TRBJ2-3, with a weak D call TRBD2 (6 bases). The CDR3 runs 15 residues. V dropped 2 bases and J dropped 5 bases, with 15 bases sitting between them. Germline V lookup: CDR1 SGHNT, CDR2 YYREEE (reference sequence). The CDR3 nucleotides read TGTGCCAGCAGCTTAACCGGGACTTCCTTAGATACGCAGTATTTT. Translation: CASSLTGTSLDTQYF.

V usage is TRBV27 and J usage is TRBJ1-1; a possible D gene is TRBD1 (6 bases). The CDR3 loop spans 14 amino acids. V dropped 5 bases and J dropped 1 base, with 11 bases sitting between them. CDR1 MNHEY and CDR2 SMNVEV come from the germline V gene (reference sequence). The CDR3 loop is CASSVTGTNTEAFF. CDR3 DNA: TGTGCCAGCAGTGTAACAGGGACGAACACTGAAGCTTTCTTT.

This clonotype was recorded once. The chain recombines TRBV14 with TRBJ1-1; D may be TRBD1 (6 bases). The CDR3 is 15 amino acids. The V end lost 4 bases, the J end lost 4 bases, and 16 bases lay between the germline ends. The germline gives CDR1 SGHDN, CDR2 FVKESK. Here the CDR3 reads CASSPLGQHLTEAFF. CDR3 DNA sequence: TGTGCCAGCAGCCCACTCGGACAGCACCTCACTGAAGCTTTCTTT.

J is TRBJ1-2 and V is TRBV29-1; no clear D. V was trimmed by 6 bases and J by 0 bases, leaving 20 bases between them. The CDR3 is 16 residues long. The germline CDR1 and CDR2 sequences are SQVTM and ANQGSEA. CDR3 coding DNA: TGCAGCGTCAAGGACCCCGTGGCCACGTCTAACTATGGCTACACCTTC. Its translation is CSVKDPVATSNYGYTF. The full variable domain, completed using reference TRBV29-1 and TRBJ1-2, is SAVISQKPSRDICQRGTSLTIQCQVDSQVTMMFWYRQQPGQSLTLIATANQGSEATYESGFVIDKFPISRPNLTFSTLTVSNMSPEDSSIYLCSVKDPVATSNYGYTFGSGTRLTVV.

The chain uses TRBV29-1 and TRBJ2-5, with no clear D. CDR1 SQVTM and CDR2 ANQGSEA come from the germline V gene. Deletions cut 5 bases from V and 5 bases from J, with 15 bases between. The CDR3 is made up of 13 amino acids. CDR3 sequence: CSVPWTGRETQYF. The CDR3, as DNA: TGCAGCGTTCCGTGGACCGGACGGGAGACCCAGTACTTC.